One and the same sample provided the 2 T cell receptor beta chains below, sequenced in a study of a mutant IDH1 vaccine in newly diagnosed glioma (dated by TCRdb to about 2021). In the paper's terms, the time point label means: week 47, end of study. A 20-mer mutant IDH1 peptide at 300 micrograms in Montanide made up each vaccine dose, which was injected subcutaneously together with topical imiquimod. The library was generated by the immunoSEQ multiplex PCR assay. TCRdb holds this immuneACCESS table with in-frame rearrangements only. Some clones are missing; in checked studies, unresolved V genes explain under half, and the rest has no known cause. This sample has about 31,000 clones in its table, and 90% of those were observed once. Of the sample, around 5% falls within the top ten clones. Antigens for these TCRs are unknown. The material sequenced was PBMCs, taken from a glioma patient whose treatment included an IDH1 peptide vaccine. The origin of the receptors is a woman aged 35 to 49 with glioma.

This clone occurred once. The gene calls are TRBV5-5 and TRBJ1-5; D perhaps matches TRBD1 (5 bases). The CDR3 has 14 residues. Germline V lookup: CDR1 SGHKS, CDR2 YYEKEE (reference sequence). V shed 2 bases and J shed 0 bases, with 6 bases lying between them. CDR3 sequence: CASSFGGSNQPQHF. CDR3 sequence (DNA): TGTGCCAGCAGCTTCGGGGGTAGCAATCAGCCCCAGCATTTT.

This chain joins TRBV2 and TRBJ1-2; D unclear. The CDR3 loop spans 12 amino acids. V lost 7 bases to trimming and J lost 1 base, with 7 bases between them. Germline CDR1 SNHLY, CDR2 FYNNEI. This chain's CDR3 is CASTRNNYGYTF. In DNA, the CDR3 is TGTGCCAGCACTAGAAATAACTATGGCTACACCTTC.